The source of this T cell receptor beta chain is a study of T cells in Graves' hyperthyroidism and ophthalmopathy. General observations from the study: Most expanded thyroid clonotypes above 0.001 also appeared in blood.

V dropped 1 base and J dropped 4; count of bases not matched to a gene: 4. Germline CDR1 and CDR2: SQVTM and ANQGSEA. CDR3 length equals 14 residues. What was amplified from RNA transcripts were TCR beta CDR3 regions. Primed by the HTBI set, a first-round RT-PCR was run on the TCR CDR3. One entry per CDR3 protein results from TCRdb running MiXCR on the multiplex PCR reads. The sample includes around 340,000 distinct CDR3 sequences, over 15% seen only once; the top ten take roughly 16%. This clonotype was seen only once. Its antigen remains unknown. The TCR comes from a woman between 35 and 50 years old with Graves' ophthalmopathy. The sequenced material came from blood. The chain uses TRBV29-1 and TRBJ2-7; TRBD1 matches at 10 bases. The CDR3 DNA reads TGCAGCGTTGAAGCCGGGACAGGGGTTTACGAGCAGTACTTC. It yields the protein CSVEAGTGVYEQYF.